This T cell receptor (beta chain) was sequenced for a study of cytomegalovirus exposure and HLA in healthy donors. As regards this clone: Its antigen is not known.

The primer mix had 60 Vbeta and 13 Jbeta primers. Clones were sequenced by immunoSEQ multiplex PCR, and TCRdb holds only the in-frame ones, with some missing. Of 110,000 to 150,000 clones listed, around three quarters are singletons. With 3 bases removed from V and 0 bases from J, the gap between germline ends came to 15 bases. CDR1 is LNHDA and CDR2 is SQIVND in the germline V gene (reference sequence). The CDR3 length is 17 residues. Study-level points and caveats: Because they were indistinguishable, some V segments, including TRBV6-2 and TRBV6-3, were excluded.

The rearrangement links TRBV19 to TRBJ1-5, with D tentatively TRBD1 (5 bases). Sample: PBMCs. The TCR originated in a woman aged 18-30 years in good health and CMV-seropositive. CDR3 sequence reads: CASSIPGGRYSNQPQHF. Here the CDR3 DNA reads TGTGCCAGTAGTATCCCCGGGGGTCGGTATAGCAATCAGCCCCAGCATTTT.